Below are 32 T cell receptor beta chains sequenced from a single sample in a study of OX40 agonist ivuxolimab in advanced cancers. This table comes from immunoSEQ multiplex PCR, and its TCRdb copy is limited to in-frame clones, with some not included. The sample includes tens of thousands of clones, roughly 84% of them seen just once. The source was CD4+ or CD8+ T cells sorted from blood, collected in a trial of the OX40 agonist ivuxolimab. The receptors originated from an adult with an advanced solid tumor such as melanoma, head and neck, liver or kidney cancer.

Of note for this clone: Germline is not matched at one junction end, which may reflect a read error. This chain uses TRBV28 with TRBJ2-7; 11 bases fit TRBD2. The V gene's germline CDR1 is MDHEN and CDR2 SYDVKM. The CDR3 is 14 residues long. The DNA for the CDR3 is TGTGCCAGCAGTCCGAAGGGTAGCGGGAGGGCCAAGTGGTTC. Translated, it gives CASSPKGSGRAKWF.

The V gene is TRBV5-8, the J gene TRBJ2-5; 9 nucleotides match TRBD2. CDR1 SGHTS and CDR2 YDEGEE come from the germline V gene. This CDR3 region has 16 residues. With V trimmed by 4 bases and J by 5 bases, 12 bases remained unmatched. The CDR3 here is CASSLYSGSTGETQYF. The CDR3 DNA is TGTGCCAGCAGCCTCTATAGCGGGAGCACCGGGGAGACCCAGTACTTC.

This clone was counted only a few times. The J gene is TRBJ2-7, the V gene TRBV10-1; tentatively, D is TRBD1 (6 bases). Per germline, CDR1 WNHNN and CDR2 SYGVQD (reference sequence). The CDR3 covers 13 residues. Trimming left V 3 bases short and J 6 bases short, with 12 bases between. The CDR3 DNA reads TGCGCCAGCAGTGAAAACAGGGATCTCGAGCAGTACTTC. It yields the protein CASSENRDLEQYF.

The chain combines TRBV5-1 with TRBJ1-4, with D maybe TRBD1 (6 bases). CDR1 and CDR2 from the germline V gene are SGHRS and YFSETQ. Trimming removed 3 bases from V and 3 bases from J, with 9 bases in between. The CDR3 contains 14 residues. CDR3 sequence reads: CASSSGQPNEKLFF. The DNA of the CDR3 is TGCGCCAGCAGCTCCGGACAGCCTAATGAAAAACTGTTTTTT.

The chain carries TRBV15 and TRBJ2-1, with 12 bases fitting TRBD2. J gave up 9 bases and V 0 bases, and 3 bases lay outside the gene matches. The V gene's germline CDR1 is LNHNV and CDR2 YYDKDF (reference sequence). The CDR3 consists of 15 residues. CDR3 amino acids: CATSRELAGGGEQFF. The CDR3 DNA is TGTGCCACCAGCAGAGAACTAGCGGGAGGCGGTGAGCAGTTCTTC.

The rearrangement links TRBV11-3 to TRBJ2-1; D gene unclear. Trimming removed 4 bases at V and 8 bases at J, with 9 bases between. This CDR3 contains 12 residues. In germline, CDR1 is SGHNT, CDR2 YENEEA. CDR3 DNA sequence: TGTGCCAGCAGCTCGACGGAAGATGAGCAGTTCTTC. Translating it yields CASSSTEDEQFF.

The chain carries TRBV6-5 and TRBJ2-5, with D unresolved. Germline CDR1 and CDR2: MNHEY and SVGAGI. This CDR3 contains 14 residues. V lost 0 bases, J lost 5 bases, and 10 bases lay in between. CDR3 region: CASSYSGPRETQYF. The CDR3, as DNA: TGTGCCAGCAGTTACTCAGGGCCTCGGGAGACCCAGTACTTC.

This clone was counted between two and nine times. The chain is built from TRBV13 and TRBJ2-1; D is uncertain. The V gene's germline CDR1 is PRHDT and CDR2 FYEKMQ (reference sequence). Trimming removed 0 bases from V and 9 bases from J, with 9 bases in between. This CDR3 spans 13 amino acids. CDR3 bases: TGTGCCAGCAGCTTAGGTGGGAAAGCTGAGCAGTTCTTC. The encoded protein is CASSLGGKAEQFF.

The rearrangement links TRBV28 to TRBJ1-5, with D tentatively TRBD1 (6 bases). V dropped 8 bases and J dropped 5 bases, with 13 bases sitting between them. Germline-derived CDR1 and CDR2 are MDHEN and SYDVKM. This CDR3 comprises 13 residues. Here the CDR3 DNA reads TGTGCCAGCTTAGGACAGACCTATCAGCCCCAGCATTTT. It encodes CASLGQTYQPQHF.

This clone has more than one count but fewer than ten. The V call is TRBV6-1, the J call TRBJ1-1; no definite D call. CDR1 is MNHNS, CDR2 SASEGT, per germline. The CDR3 is 12 residues long. V gave up 4 bases and J gave up 7 bases, with 10 bases separating them. CDR3 amino acids: CASSGLGYEAFF. In DNA, the CDR3 is TGTGCCAGCAGTGGGTTGGGGTATGAAGCTTTCTTT.

V gene TRBV20-1 combines with J gene TRBJ2-5; D remains unclear. V lost 2 bases, J lost 4 bases, and 2 bases lay in between. Per germline, CDR1 DFQATT and CDR2 SNEGSKA (reference sequence). There are 10 residues in the CDR3. CDR3 coding DNA: TGCAGTGCTAGATCAGAGACCCAGTACTTC. Protein product: CSARSETQYF.

In DNA form, the CDR3 reads TGTGCCACCAAATACCAAGCCCTTTCACTCGGCTACACCTTC. It specifies CATKYQALSLGYTF. The rearrangement joins TRBV2 to TRBJ1-2; the D is unclear. Germline V gene lookup returns CDR1 SNHLY and CDR2 FYNNEI. Trimming shortened V by 10 bases and J by 8 bases, and 23 bases separated the two germline ends. The CDR3 covers 14 residues.

The rearrangement links TRBV29-1 to TRBJ2-1; the match to TRBD2 covers 11 bases. From germline, CDR1 is SQVTM and CDR2 ANQGSEA. Trimming took 6 bases from V and 7 from J; bases not matched to a gene: 8. The length of the CDR3 is 14 residues. In DNA form, the CDR3 reads TGCAGCGTAGTACTAGCGGGAGCAATGAATGAGCAGTTCTTC. Translating it yields CSVVLAGAMNEQFF.

V is TRBV11-1 and J is TRBJ2-5, with 8 bases lining up with TRBD2. Germline CDR1 and CDR2: SGHAT and FQDESV (reference sequence). This CDR3 spans 13 amino acids. Trimming took 5 bases from V and 5 from J; bases not matched to a gene: 4. The CDR3: CASSGAGVETQYF. Here the CDR3 DNA reads TGTGCCAGCAGCGGAGCGGGAGTCGAGACCCAGTACTTC.

The chain combines TRBV5-6 with TRBJ1-2; D may be TRBD1 (6 bases). The CDR3 totals 14 residues. Per germline, CDR1 SGHDT and CDR2 YYEEEE. Trimming shortened V by 4 bases and J by 3 bases, and 13 bases separated the two germline ends. The CDR3 nucleotides are TGTGCCAGCAGCCGCAGGGGTAACCACTATGGCTACACCTTC. This translates into CASSRRGNHYGYTF.

This clone was seen more than once but under ten times. The V gene is TRBV5-1, the J gene TRBJ2-7; D is possibly TRBD2 (5 bases). Germline V gene data show CDR1 as SGHRS and CDR2 as YFSETQ. The CDR3 spans 15 residues. V gave up 0 bases and J gave up 0 bases, with 10 bases separating them. The CDR3 sequence: CASSLDNSVSYEQYF. The CDR3 bases are TGCGCCAGCAGCTTGGATAATAGCGTCTCCTACGAGCAGTACTTC.

The genes are TRBV18 and TRBJ1-1; 8 bases match TRBD1. The CDR3 has 16 residues. Germline loops: CDR1 KGHSH, CDR2 LQKENI. V shed 6 bases and J 3 bases; nucleotides not matched to a gene: 12. As DNA, the CDR3 is TGTGCCAGCTCGTTATTGTCCAGGGGGCGGGACACTGAAGCTTTCTTT. The encoded protein is CASSLLSRGRDTEAFF. Full variable domain (missing parts from reference TRBV18 and TRBJ1-1): NAGVMQNPRHLVRRRGQEARLRCSPMKGHSHVYWYRQLPEEGLKFMVYLQKENIIDESGMPKERFSAEFPKEGPSILRIQQVVRGDSAAYFCASSLLSRGRDTEAFFGQGTRLTVV.

The chain links TRBV7-2 to TRBJ2-5, with D unclear. V was pared by 5 bases and J by 5 bases, with 18 bases between. The CDR3 sequence is 15 residues long. In germline, CDR1 is SGHTA, CDR2 FQGNSA. Here the CDR3 reads CASSLIWANRETQYF. The CDR3 bases are TGTGCCAGCAGCCTTATTTGGGCCAATCGCGAGACCCAGTACTTC.

The genes are TRBV10-3 and TRBJ2-3; TRBD2 matches 10 bases. The junction had 4 bases not matched to a gene; V was cut back by 6 bases and J by 1 base. The CDR3 is 15 amino acids. Germline V gene sequence: CDR1 ENHRY, CDR2 SYGVKD. In DNA form, the CDR3 reads TGTGCCATCAGCCAAGGGACTAGCGGCACAGATACGCAGTATTTT. It encodes CAISQGTSGTDTQYF.

The rearrangement joins TRBV28 to TRBJ2-3; 9 nucleotides match TRBD1. The CDR3 extends over 15 amino acids. After removal of 5 bases from V and 1 base from J, the junction contained 4 bases not matched to a gene. Germline loops: CDR1 MDHEN, CDR2 SYDVKM. The CDR3, as DNA: TGTGCCAGCAGTCTACGGACAGGGGGCACAGATACGCAGTATTTT. Translated: CASSLRTGGTDTQYF. Supplemented by reference TRBV28 and TRBJ2-3, the full variable domain reads DVKVTQSSRYLVKRTGEKVFLECVQDMDHENMFWYRQDPGLGLRLIYFSYDVKMKEKGDIPEGYSVSREKKERFSLILESASTNQTSMYLCASSLRTGGTDTQYFGPGTRLTVL.

This chain links TRBV2 with TRBJ1-2; 7 positions match TRBD1. Per the germline V gene, CDR1 is SNHLY and CDR2 is FYNNEI. Germline trimming cut 4 bases from V and 8 bases from J; bases unmatched to any gene: 7. This CDR3 spans 13 amino acids. This CDR3 is CASSVGRGEGYTF. As DNA, the CDR3 is TGTGCCAGCAGTGTCGGCAGGGGGGAAGGCTACACCTTC.

The rearrangement uses TRBV5-1 and TRBJ2-3; D might be TRBD1 or TRBD2, each matching 5 bases. The CDR3 loop spans 17 amino acids. With 4 bases removed from V and 2 bases from J, the gap between germline ends came to 20 bases. The V gene's germline CDR1 is SGHRS and CDR2 YFSETQ. CDR3 region: CASSATARGVVTDTQYF. As DNA, the CDR3 is TGCGCCAGCAGCGCAACGGCCCGAGGGGTAGTCACAGATACGCAGTATTTT.

The rearrangement uses TRBV29-1 and TRBJ2-2, with 8 bases that match TRBD2. Germline lookup yields CDR1 SQVTM and CDR2 ANQGSEA. The CDR3 extends over 14 amino acids. Trimming took 4 bases from V and 4 from J; bases not matched to a gene: 5. This CDR3 reads CSVGPAGGTGELFF. The CDR3 DNA is TGCAGCGTTGGACCGGCGGGGGGCACCGGGGAGCTGTTTTTT.

The chain couples TRBV19 to TRBJ2-3; D could derive from TRBD1 or TRBD2 (5 bases each). CDR3 length: 11 residues. Germline CDR1 and CDR2: LNHDA and SQIVND (reference sequence). This CDR3 reads CATGHLDTQYF. The CDR3 DNA is TGTGCTACGGGGCATTTGGATACGCAGTATTTT.

V and J are TRBV5-1 and TRBJ2-1, with D possibly being TRBD2 (5 bases). The CDR3 has 14 amino acids. V shed 4 bases and J shed 8 bases, with 16 bases lying between them. The germline CDR1 and CDR2 sequences are SGHRS and YFSETQ. CDR3 coding DNA: TGCGCCAGCAGCCTGGAGCCCCGGACTGATGAGCAGTTCTTC. It translates to CASSLEPRTDEQFF.

This chain connects TRBV5-6 to TRBJ2-2; 9 nucleotides line up with TRBD2. Germline values: CDR1 SGHDT, CDR2 YYEEEE. V shed 4 bases and J 7 bases; nucleotides not matched to a gene: 11. The CDR3 sequence is 16 residues long. CDR3 nucleotide sequence: TGTGCCAGCAGCACACCGGGACTAGCATTCAGCGGGGAGCTGTTTTTT. Residues: CASSTPGLAFSGELFF.

The rearrangement links TRBV29-1 to TRBJ2-1; 9 bases are a match to TRBD2. The CDR3 runs 13 residues. Trimming took 7 bases from V and 4 from J; bases not matched to a gene: 5. Germline assignment: CDR1 SQVTM and CDR2 ANQGSEA. The DNA for the CDR3 is TGCAGCGGATTGACTAGCGGTTACAATGAGCAGTTCTTC. Translating it yields CSGLTSGYNEQFF.

J is TRBJ1-1 and V is TRBV13; a weak D match, TRBD1 (5 bases). V was pared by 5 bases and J by 0 bases, with 16 bases between. This CDR3 contains 16 residues. CDR1 and CDR2 (germline): PRHDT, FYEKMQ (reference sequence). In DNA form, the CDR3 reads TGTGCCAGCAGCCACGGTCTGACAGTGATGAACACTGAAGCTTTCTTT. It translates to CASSHGLTVMNTEAFF.

Here the CDR3 reads CASSPTLGGGLYEQYF. DNA for the CDR3: TGTGCCAGCAGCCCTACTCTGGGGGGCGGCCTCTACGAGCAGTACTTC. V is TRBV11-2 and J is TRBJ2-7; D may be TRBD1 or TRBD2 (6 bases each). CDR1 and CDR2 from the germline V gene are SGHAT and FQNNGV. The CDR3 extends over 16 amino acids. V lost 5 bases to trimming and J lost 3 bases, with 20 bases between them. The whole variable domain, remainder taken from reference TRBV11-2 and TRBJ2-7, is EAGVAQSPRYKIIEKRQSVAFWCNPISGHATLYWYQQILGQGPKLLIQFQNNGVVDDSQLPKDRFSAERLKGVDSTLKIQPAKLEDSAVYLCASSPTLGGGLYEQYFGPGTRLTVT.

This clone appeared once. The rearrangement links TRBV7-2 to TRBJ1-4; D unclear. Germline lookup yields CDR1 SGHTA and CDR2 FQGNSA. V lost 6 bases and J lost 8, with 13 bases in between. This CDR3 spans 13 amino acids. CDR3 nucleotides: TGTGCCAGCAGTCTCGGCCCCCTGGAAAAACTGTTTTTT. Protein: CASSLGPLEKLFF.

This chain joins TRBV28 and TRBJ2-1; 12 bases align to TRBD1. The J segment lost 4 bases and the V segment lost 6 bases, leaving 10 bases of the junction unmatched. This CDR3 comprises 17 residues. The V gene's germline CDR1 is MDHEN and CDR2 SYDVKM. CDR3 sequence reads: CASRLGDRGRDYNEQFF. CDR3 DNA sequence: TGTGCCAGCAGGCTCGGGGACAGGGGGCGAGATTACAATGAGCAGTTCTTC.

J is TRBJ1-5 and V is TRBV7-2; D is unresolved. V lost 9 bases and J 4 bases, leaving 13 bases between the germline ends. Germline values: CDR1 SGHTA, CDR2 FQGNSA. The CDR3 runs 13 residues. As DNA, the CDR3 is TGTGCCAGTGCTTACGGACCAAATCAGCCCCAGCATTTT. This gives the protein CASAYGPNQPQHF.